Listed here are 20 T cell receptor beta chains from one sample, sequenced in a study of OX40 agonist ivuxolimab in advanced cancers. The assay was immunoSEQ multiplex PCR, and TCRdb's table has in-frame clones only and misses some. The table has 25,000 to 40,000 clones, 75% to 85% seen once. Sequenced material: CD4+ or CD8+ T cells sorted from blood, taken in a trial of the OX40 agonist ivuxolimab. These receptors all come from an adult with an advanced solid tumor such as melanoma, head and neck, liver or kidney cancer.

The V call is TRBV7-8, the J call TRBJ2-3, with D perhaps TRBD2 (6 bases). This CDR3 comprises 14 residues. Per the germline V gene, CDR1 is SGHVS and CDR2 is FQNEAQ. Trimming cost V 2 bases and J 4 bases, with 10 bases left between them. The DNA for the CDR3 is TGTGCCAGCAGCTTAATGACTAGTTCAGATACGCAGTATTTT. Protein product: CASSLMTSSDTQYF.

The gene calls are TRBV6-1 and TRBJ1-1; 7 bases fit TRBD1. Germline values: CDR1 MNHNS, CDR2 SASEGT. There are 11 residues in the CDR3. With V trimmed by 7 bases and J by 8 bases, 4 bases remained unmatched. Here the CDR3 reads CASTIQGEAFF. The DNA for the CDR3 is TGTGCCAGCACGATACAGGGGGAAGCTTTCTTT.

V gene TRBV7-2 combines with J gene TRBJ2-7; D is undetermined. The germline gives CDR1 SGHTA, CDR2 FQGNSA. CDR3 size: 15 residues. With 4 bases removed from V and 6 bases from J, the gap between germline ends came to 19 bases. In DNA, the CDR3 is TGTGCCAGCAGCTCTTCCCGGAATATCATAACCGAGCAGTACTTC. As protein: CASSSSRNIITEQYF.

This chain uses TRBV25-1 with TRBJ2-5; 8 nucleotides line up with TRBD1. Germline CDR1 is MGHDK and CDR2 is SYGVNS. V was clipped by 4 bases and J by 11 bases; unmatched bases: 12. The CDR3 covers 14 residues. Here the CDR3 DNA reads TGTGCCAGCAGTGCCTGGACAGGGCCCTCAACGCAGTACTTC. It codes for CASSAWTGPSTQYF. Full variable domain (outside the CDR3, taken from reference TRBV25-1 and TRBJ2-5): EADIYQTPRYLVIGTGKKITLECSQTMGHDKMYWYQQDPGMELHLIHYSYGVNSTEKGDLSSESTVSRIRTEHFPLTLESARPSHTSQYLCASSAWTGPSTQYFGPGTRLLVL.

V gene TRBV2 combines with J gene TRBJ2-3; the D gene is possibly TRBD2 (7 bases). There are 17 residues in the CDR3. Germline CDR1 is SNHLY and CDR2 is FYNNEI. Trimming stripped 6 bases from V and 9 bases from J, with 28 bases between. The DNA for the CDR3 is TGTGCCAGCAGCCCATCCCGGGGGCGGGGGCCCAGGGACACGCAGTATTTT. The encoded protein is CASSPSRGRGPRDTQYF.

Within the sample, this clone is large (0.1 to 1%). The genes are TRBV28 and TRBJ1-2; 8 nucleotides agree with TRBD1. After removal of 2 bases from V and 6 bases from J, the junction contained 5 bases not matched to a gene. This CDR3 region has 14 residues. Per the germline V gene, CDR1 is MDHEN and CDR2 is SYDVKM. The CDR3 loop is CASSLGGQVDGYTF. CDR3 DNA sequence: TGTGCCAGCAGTTTAGGGGGACAGGTTGATGGCTACACCTTC.

The rearrangement joins TRBV7-9 to TRBJ1-2; D gene uncertain. V was clipped by 0 bases and J by 10 bases, with 6 bases between them. The germline CDR1 and CDR2 sequences are SEHNR and FQNEAQ (reference sequence). The CDR3 spans 11 residues. The CDR3 bases are TGTGCCAGCAGCTTAGCCCTTGACTACACCTTC. The encoded protein is CASSLALDYTF. Using reference TRBV7-9 and TRBJ1-2 for the parts outside the CDR3, the full variable domain is DTGVSQNPRHKITKRGQNVTFRCDPISEHNRLYWYRQTLGQGPEFLTYFQNEAQLEKSRLLSDRFSAERPKGSFSTLEIQRTEQGDSAMYLCASSLALDYTFGSGTRLTVV.

The chain is built from TRBV7-9 and TRBJ1-1; D not resolved. Germline assignment: CDR1 SEHNR and CDR2 FQNEAQ (reference sequence). V lost 1 base, J lost 1 base, and 10 bases lay in between. This CDR3 contains 15 residues. The CDR3 loop reads CASSLGIARNTEAFF. CDR3 nucleotide sequence: TGTGCCAGCAGCTTAGGGATAGCGCGGAACACTGAAGCTTTCTTT.

The chain recombines TRBV2 with TRBJ2-3; D is unresolved. V lost 4 bases to trimming and J lost 1 base, with 12 bases between them. Germline V lookup: CDR1 SNHLY, CDR2 FYNNEI. The CDR3 is 15 residues long. CDR3 region: CASSVQGPGTDTQYF. In nucleotides, the CDR3 is TGTGCCAGCAGTGTCCAAGGGCCGGGCACAGATACGCAGTATTTT.

The gene calls are TRBV7-9 and TRBJ2-3; D may be TRBD1 or TRBD2 (5 bases each). This CDR3 has 15 amino acids. Germline assignment: CDR1 SEHNR and CDR2 FQNEAQ (reference sequence). Between the trimmed V and J ends, which lost 5 bases and 8 bases, there was a span of 20 bases. CDR3 nucleotides: TGTGCCAGCAGCAACTACGACGGGACGGCGGCTACGCAGTATTTT. Its translation: CASSNYDGTAATQYF.

The rearrangement links TRBV5-4 to TRBJ2-7; D tentatively fits TRBD1 or TRBD2 (7 bases each). The length of the CDR3 is 15 residues. CDR1 SGHNT and CDR2 YYREEE come from the germline V gene (reference sequence). The V end was cut by 4 bases, the J end by 7 bases, with 21 bases between. CDR3 nucleotides: TGTGCCAGCAGCACGGGAGGACAGGCTTACGCGGAGCAGTACTTC. Its translation is CASSTGGQAYAEQYF.

This clone showed up just once. Its ends do not fully match the called genes, so a read error is possible. This chain joins TRBV7-2 and TRBJ1-1; D call uncertain. Germline V gives CDR1 SGHTA, CDR2 FQGNSA. The CDR3 runs to 13 residues. DNA for the CDR3: TGTGCCAGCAGCGCCCAGACAAACACTAAAGCTTTCTTT. Translated, it gives CASSAQTNTKAFF.

J is TRBJ1-2 and V is TRBV28; no firm D call. V lost 8 bases and J 3 bases, leaving 7 bases between the germline ends. This CDR3 spans 11 amino acids. Germline V gives CDR1 MDHEN, CDR2 SYDVKM. The CDR3 sequence is CASLRDYGYTF. The CDR3 DNA reads as TGTGCCAGCCTGCGGGACTATGGCTACACCTTC.

CDR3 in amino acids: CASSLAEGIEAFF. CDR3 nucleotide sequence: TGCGCCAGCAGCTTGGCCGAGGGAATAGAGGCTTTCTTT. This chain connects TRBV5-1 to TRBJ1-1; D is undetermined. Germline V gene sequence: CDR1 SGHRS, CDR2 YFSETQ. Trimming took off 0 bases at V and 11 bases at J, with 14 bases between the two ends. CDR3 length: 13 residues.

This clone came up a few times. The rearrangement joins TRBV28 to TRBJ2-2, with D possibly matching TRBD2 (6 bases). The ends were cut back, 6 bases at V and 5 bases at J, with 16 bases in the middle. The germline gives CDR1 MDHEN, CDR2 SYDVKM. The CDR3 spans 15 residues. CDR3 in amino acids: CASRTGTLYTGELFF. The CDR3 coding sequence is TGTGCCAGCAGGACCGGGACTCTGTATACCGGGGAGCTGTTTTTT.

The chain uses TRBV18 and TRBJ1-3; no definite D call. This CDR3 is built from 14 residues. CDR1 and CDR2 from the germline V gene are KGHSH and LQKENI. Trimming removed 6 bases at V and 0 bases at J, with 9 bases between. The DNA of the CDR3 is TGTGCCAGCTCCCCAACGGACTCTGGAAACACCATATATTTT. It translates to CASSPTDSGNTIYF.

The V and J genes are TRBV5-1 and TRBJ2-3; 8 bases are shared with TRBD1. The CDR3 loop spans 15 amino acids. After removal of 0 bases from V and 5 bases from J, the junction contained 5 bases not matched to a gene. The V gene's germline CDR1 is SGHRS and CDR2 YFSETQ. Here the CDR3 reads CASSLGDRFGDTQYF. DNA of the CDR3: TGCGCCAGCAGCTTGGGGGACAGGTTCGGAGATACGCAGTATTTT.

The chain carries TRBV18 and TRBJ1-5; tentative D call: TRBD1 (6 bases). Germline V CDR1 and CDR2: KGHSH, LQKENI. This CDR3 is built from 15 residues. The V end lost 6 bases, the J end lost 7 bases, and 19 bases lay between the germline ends. CDR3 in amino acids: CASSSRVQGGQPQHF. CDR3 nucleotides: TGTGCCAGCTCCTCGCGCGTACAGGGAGGCCAGCCCCAGCATTTT.

This clone was seen once. The chain joins TRBV6-5 to TRBJ1-1; D is possibly TRBD1 (5 bases). The CDR3 loop spans 11 amino acids. Germline CDR1 and CDR2: MNHEY and SVGAGI. Between the trimmed V and J ends, which lost 5 bases and 11 bases, there was a span of 12 bases. The CDR3 DNA reads as TGTGCCAGCAGTGGACAAGCCTGGGCTTTCTTT. It encodes CASSGQAWAFF.

This clone showed up just once. The chain links TRBV28 to TRBJ1-5; tentatively, D is TRBD1 (6 bases). Germline loops: CDR1 MDHEN, CDR2 SYDVKM. This CDR3 is built from 14 residues. Trimming left V 7 bases short and J 0 bases short, with 10 bases between. The CDR3 protein is CASTGVYSNQPQHF. The CDR3 DNA reads TGTGCCAGCACAGGGGTTTATAGCAATCAGCCCCAGCATTTT.